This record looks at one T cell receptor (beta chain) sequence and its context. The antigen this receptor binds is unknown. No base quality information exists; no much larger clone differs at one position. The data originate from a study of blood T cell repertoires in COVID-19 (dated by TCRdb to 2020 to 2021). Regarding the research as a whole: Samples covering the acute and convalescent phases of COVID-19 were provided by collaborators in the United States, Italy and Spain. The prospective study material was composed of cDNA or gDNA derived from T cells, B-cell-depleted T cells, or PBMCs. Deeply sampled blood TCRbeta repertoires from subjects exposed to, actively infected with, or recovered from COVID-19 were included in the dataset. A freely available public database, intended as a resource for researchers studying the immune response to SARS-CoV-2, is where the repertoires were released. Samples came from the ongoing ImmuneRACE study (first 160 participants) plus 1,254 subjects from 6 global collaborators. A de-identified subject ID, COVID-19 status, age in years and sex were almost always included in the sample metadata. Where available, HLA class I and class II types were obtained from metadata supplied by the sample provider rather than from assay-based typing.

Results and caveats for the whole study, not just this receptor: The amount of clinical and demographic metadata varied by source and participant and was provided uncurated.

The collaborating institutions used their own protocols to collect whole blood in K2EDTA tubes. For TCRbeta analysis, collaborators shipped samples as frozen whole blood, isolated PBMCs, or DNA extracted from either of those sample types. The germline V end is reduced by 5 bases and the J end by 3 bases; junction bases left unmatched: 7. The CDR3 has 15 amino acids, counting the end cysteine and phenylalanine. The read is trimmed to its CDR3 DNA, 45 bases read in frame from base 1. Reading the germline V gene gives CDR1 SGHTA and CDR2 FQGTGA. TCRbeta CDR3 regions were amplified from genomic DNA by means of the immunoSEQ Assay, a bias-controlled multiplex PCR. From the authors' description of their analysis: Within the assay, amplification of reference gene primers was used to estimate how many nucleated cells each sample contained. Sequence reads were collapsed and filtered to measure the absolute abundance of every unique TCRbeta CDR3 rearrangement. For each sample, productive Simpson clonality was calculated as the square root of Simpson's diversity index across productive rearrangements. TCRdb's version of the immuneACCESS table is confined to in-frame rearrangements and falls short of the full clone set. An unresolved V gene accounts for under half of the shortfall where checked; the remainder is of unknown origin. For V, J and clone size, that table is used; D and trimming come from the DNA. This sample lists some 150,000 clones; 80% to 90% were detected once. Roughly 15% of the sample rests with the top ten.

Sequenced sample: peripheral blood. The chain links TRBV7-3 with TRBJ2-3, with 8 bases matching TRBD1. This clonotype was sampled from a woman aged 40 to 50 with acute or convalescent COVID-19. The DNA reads TGTGCCAGCAGCCATGGACAGGGACCGACAGATACGCAGTATTTT. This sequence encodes CASSHGQGPTDTQYF. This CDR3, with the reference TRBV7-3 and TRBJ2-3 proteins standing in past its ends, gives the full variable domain GAGVSQTPSNKVTEKGKYVELRCDPISGHTALYWYRQSLGQGPEFLIYFQGTGAADDSGLPNDRFFAVRPEGSVSTLKIQRTERGDSAVYLCASSHGQGPTDTQYFGPGTRLTVL.